This passage covers 9 T cell receptor beta chains from one sample sequenced in a study of blood T cell repertoires in COVID-19. Using immunoSEQ multiplex PCR, the repertoire was profiled, and TCRdb retains in-frame clones only, with some absent. The sample records 85,000 to 90,000 clones, 85% to 90% being singletons. Sequenced sample: peripheral blood. The receptors were gathered from a human donor in a cohort sampled during active COVID-19.

V and J are TRBV5-1 and TRBJ2-5, with a weak D call TRBD2 (6 bases). This CDR3 has 13 amino acids. Germline CDR1 and CDR2: SGHRS and YFSETQ. The V gene lost 0 bases and the J gene lost 5 bases, with 8 bases spanning the gap. CDR3 sequence (DNA): TGCGCCAGCAGCTTGGGTGGAGGGGAGACCCAGTACTTC. Encoded protein: CASSLGGGETQYF.

This sequence joins TRBV28 and TRBJ2-7; D is undetermined. The V and J ends lost 3 bases and 0 bases respectively, with 12 bases between them. CDR1 is MDHEN, CDR2 SYDVKM, per germline. The CDR3 has 15 residues. The CDR3 is CASSLATASSYEQYF. In nucleotides, the CDR3 is TGTGCCAGCAGTTTGGCGACTGCTAGCTCCTACGAGCAGTACTTC.

The V call is TRBV5-1, the J call TRBJ2-3; no clear D gene. From germline, CDR1 is SGHRS and CDR2 YFSETQ. CDR3 size: 14 residues. V was pared by 0 bases and J by 2 bases, with 7 bases between. CDR3 sequence: CASSLGAFTDTQYF. Written as DNA, the CDR3 is TGCGCCAGCAGCTTGGGGGCGTTCACAGATACGCAGTATTTT.

The rearrangement uses TRBV28 and TRBJ2-1, with D tentatively TRBD1 (6 bases). V lost 6 bases to trimming and J lost 7 bases, with 22 bases between them. There are 16 residues in the CDR3. Germline V lookup: CDR1 MDHEN, CDR2 SYDVKM. For the CDR3, the DNA is TGTGCCAGCAGCTTCTTTCAGGGAGAGGGACAAAATGAGCAGTTCTTC. As protein: CASSFFQGEGQNEQFF. The whole variable domain, remainder taken from reference TRBV28 and TRBJ2-1, is DVKVTQSSRYLVKRTGEKVFLECVQDMDHENMFWYRQDPGLGLRLIYFSYDVKMKEKGDIPEGYSVSREKKERFSLILESASTNQTSMYLCASSFFQGEGQNEQFFGPGTRLTVL.

This rearrangement joins TRBV3-1 (or the pseudogene TRBV3-2) to TRBJ2-4; D is possibly TRBD1 (6 bases). Germline V lookup: CDR1 LGHDT, CDR2 YNNKEL (reference sequence). The CDR3 is 16 amino acids. V was cut by 0 bases and J by 1 base, with 10 bases left in between. This CDR3 is CASSQEGRGAKNIQYF. CDR3 bases: TGTGCCAGCAGCCAAGAGGGCAGGGGCGCCAAAAACATTCAGTACTTC.

This clone was recorded a few times. The chain uses TRBV11-2 and TRBJ2-3; 8 nucleotides agree with TRBD2. The junction had 4 bases not matched to a gene; V was cut back by 4 bases and J by 4 bases. The CDR3 contains 14 residues. Germline V gene lookup returns CDR1 SGHAT and CDR2 FQNNGV. Here the CDR3 DNA reads TGTGCCAGCAGCTCCCCAGCGGGAGCAGATACGCAGTATTTT. Protein product: CASSSPAGADTQYF.

In this sample, this clone turned up once. The V call is TRBV18, the J call TRBJ1-4; D not resolved. Trimming removed 6 bases at V and 4 bases at J, with 9 bases between. The V gene's germline CDR1 is KGHSH and CDR2 LQKENI. This CDR3 region has 13 residues. CDR3: CASSGGLNEKLFF. The CDR3 coding sequence is TGTGCCAGCTCGGGAGGTCTTAATGAAAAACTGTTTTTT.

The chain couples TRBV29-1 to TRBJ1-1; D is perhaps TRBD1 (6 bases). The CDR3 runs 13 residues. V lost 0 bases, J lost 5 bases, and 10 bases lay in between. CDR1 SQVTM and CDR2 ANQGSEA come from the germline V gene. CDR3 in amino acids: CSVEEGAWTEAFF. CDR3 nucleotide sequence: TGCAGCGTTGAAGAGGGGGCTTGGACTGAAGCTTTCTTT.

The DNA of the CDR3 is TGTGCCAGCAGTCCCCACCTGGACAATAACTATGGCTACACCTTC. Translated, it gives CASSPHLDNNYGYTF. The chain uses TRBV27 and TRBJ1-2, with D tentatively TRBD1 (5 bases). V gave up 5 bases and J gave up 1 base, with 14 bases separating them. The germline V gene encodes CDR1 MNHEY and CDR2 SMNVEV (reference sequence). This CDR3 region has 15 residues.